The clone carrying this T cell receptor beta chain has just one count. Its specificity is not known. The data belong to a study of blood T cells in healthy people across ages. Study details: Per every two T cells, about one barcoded beta molecule was captured by template switching.

Notes on the study in general: The diversity estimates, figures obtained from one million T cells, were considered underestimates.

A sample-barcoded 5' primer and a J-beta primer mix were used in a second PCR of roughly 7 to 11 cycles. Researchers report that a template-switch adaptor with 12 random nucleotides tagged each cDNA molecule. Each CDR3 protein is one row after TCRdb ran MiXCR on the 5' RACE reads. The profile covers approximately 360,000 distinct CDR3 sequences, with 45% to 60% appearing a single time and about 54% taken by the ten largest. The germline V gene encodes CDR1 SGHRS and CDR2 YFSETQ. The V end lost 0 bases, the J end lost 0 bases, and 12 bases lay between the germline ends. The CDR3 runs 16 residues. Input material: blood. The receptor was isolated from a man between 60 and 70 years old in good health. The gene calls are TRBV5-1 and TRBJ1-1; the D is unclear. CDR3 bases: TGCGCCAGCAGCTTGGGAACAAGCCTCTTGAACACTGAAGCTTTCTTT. Translation gives CASSLGTSLLNTEAFF.